This T cell receptor (beta chain) was found in a study of T cell clones after liver transplantation. Across the whole study: Liver transplant recipients had immunosuppression withdrawal attempted within 2 years. TCRbeta sequencing after a pre-transplant mixed lymphocyte reaction identified graft-donor-reactive clones, later tracked in post-transplant blood. Tolerance: complete withdrawal held at least one year, liver enzymes staying within twice normal. Study findings and constraints: Graft donor-reactive T cells may have migrated into the graft rather than being deleted.

Using immunoSEQ multiplex PCR, the repertoire was profiled, and TCRdb retains in-frame clones only, with some absent. The sample holds nearly 55,000 clones, roughly 84% seen once. To note about this clone: As yet, its antigen is unknown.

CDR3 size: 19 residues. V was shortened by 5 bases and J by 5 bases, with 27 bases between the two germline ends. The germline CDR1 and CDR2 sequences are MNHEY and SMNVEV (reference sequence). The chain combines TRBV27 with TRBJ1-4; TRBD1 might be the D (6 bases). The specimen was CD4+ T cells from blood, collected before liver transplant. The sequence derives from a human donor who received a liver transplant. CDR3 protein: CASSPLHPRKQGRNEKLFF. For the CDR3, the DNA is TGTGCCAGCAGTCCGTTACACCCTCGTAAACAGGGACGAAATGAAAAACTGTTTTTT.